The 29 T cell receptor beta chains in this list originate from one sample, sequenced in a study of T cells in Graves' hyperthyroidism and ophthalmopathy. Researchers amplified the TCR beta CDR3 regions from RNA transcripts. TCR CDR3 underwent first-round RT-PCR with the HTBI primer set. One entry per CDR3 protein, called by TCRdb with MiXCR from the multiplex PCR reads. The profile shows some 460,000 distinct CDR3 sequences, roughly 14% of them singletons. Sequencing was carried out using blood. The receptors were sampled from a woman between 18 and 29 years old with Graves' hyperthyroidism.

In its sample, this clonotype was seen many times. This chain connects TRBV5-1 to TRBJ2-3, with 8 positions matching TRBD2. V dropped 5 bases and J dropped 3; count of bases not matched to a gene: 14. Germline CDR1 is SGHRS and CDR2 is YFSETQ. The CDR3 sequence is 17 residues long. The CDR3 region is CASRTENGGALTDTQYF. CDR3 in DNA: TGCGCCAGCAGAACAGAAAACGGGGGGGCCTTGACAGATACGCAGTATTTT.

This clonotype was seen at least ten times. The V and J genes are TRBV5-5 and TRBJ1-1; TRBD1 matches 8 bases. The CDR3 is made up of 15 amino acids. J lost 1 base, V lost 4 bases, and 6 bases had no gene match. Germline loops: CDR1 SGHKS, CDR2 YYEKEE (reference sequence). CDR3 amino acids: CASSARTGTNTEAFF. CDR3 bases: TGTGCCAGCAGCGCACGGACAGGGACGAACACTGAAGCTTTCTTT.

The chain joins TRBV18 to TRBJ1-3, with D perhaps TRBD1 (6 bases). The CDR3 has 16 amino acids. V was pared by 5 bases and J by 0 bases, with 14 bases between. Germline V gives CDR1 KGHSH, CDR2 LQKENI. CDR3 amino acids: CASSSSGGLSGNTIYF. The CDR3 nucleotides read TGTGCCAGCTCATCCTCGGGGGGGCTCTCTGGAAACACCATATATTTT.

V usage is TRBV30 and J usage is TRBJ2-5; no clear D. The CDR3 has 13 residues. Germline V gives CDR1 GTSNPN, CDR2 SVGIG (reference sequence). Trimming shortened V by 1 base and J by 7 bases, and 13 bases separated the two germline ends. Here the CDR3 DNA reads TGTGCCTGGAGTGGGACCATCCGATGGACCCAGTACTTC. This gives the protein CAWSGTIRWTQYF.

There are many counts of this clonotype. The chain is built from TRBV3-1 and TRBJ2-1; perhaps TRBD2 as D (6 bases). The V end lost 4 bases, the J end lost 1 base, and 20 bases lay between the germline ends. The CDR3 spans 18 residues. In germline, CDR1 is LGHDT, CDR2 YNNKEL (reference sequence). The CDR3 sequence: CASSPKMSRGISYNEQFF. CDR3 DNA sequence: TGTGCCAGCAGCCCCAAGATGTCGCGGGGAATTTCCTACAATGAGCAGTTCTTC.

The chain uses TRBV6-6 and TRBJ2-5, with D perhaps matching TRBD1 (5 bases). The V and J ends lost 2 bases and 2 bases respectively, with 15 bases between them. Germline values: CDR1 MNHNY, CDR2 SVGAGI (reference sequence). The CDR3 contains 16 residues. CDR3 sequence (DNA): TGTGCCAGCAGTTACGGGCAGGGTCGTCGGCAAGAGACCCAGTACTTC. As protein: CASSYGQGRRQETQYF.

In its sample, this clonotype was seen many times. The rearrangement uses TRBV29-1 and TRBJ2-7; TRBD1 agrees at 8 bases. After removal of 4 bases from V and 3 bases from J, the junction contained 8 bases not matched to a gene. Germline V gene data show CDR1 as SQVTM and CDR2 as ANQGSEA. CDR3 length: 14 residues. CDR3 DNA: TGCAGCGTTGTGGGGGGACAGGACTACTACGAGCAGTACTTC. It codes for CSVVGGQDYYEQYF.

This clonotype was observed many times. This sequence joins TRBV12-3 or TRBV12-4 and TRBJ2-3; no definite D call. The V gene lost 5 bases and the J gene lost 8 bases, with 14 bases spanning the gap. The length of the CDR3 is 13 residues. CDR3 in amino acids: CASSGPGARTQYF. CDR3 nucleotide sequence: TGTGCCAGCAGTGGTCCAGGCGCGCGTACGCAGTATTTT.

Ten or more counts support this clonotype. V gene TRBV6-5 combines with J gene TRBJ1-5; 7 bases agree with TRBD1. V was pared by 0 bases and J by 9 bases, with 8 bases of the junction left unmatched. CDR1 and CDR2 from the germline V gene are MNHEY and SVGAGI. The CDR3 loop spans 15 amino acids. CDR3 sequence: CASSYSGGGEWPQHF. CDR3 nucleotides: TGTGCCAGCAGTTACTCGGGAGGGGGCGAATGGCCCCAGCATTTT.

This clonotype has a count of ten or more. The chain recombines TRBV5-8 with TRBJ2-7, with D unresolved. This CDR3 contains 13 residues. Looked up from germline, CDR1 is SGHTS and CDR2 is YDEGEE. The V end lost 4 bases, the J end lost 0 bases, and 8 bases lay between the germline ends. The CDR3, as DNA: TGTGCCAGCAGCCTGGTCGACTCCTACGAGCAGTACTTC. Amino acids: CASSLVDSYEQYF.

The chain has TRBV2 and TRBJ1-1; D may be TRBD1 (5 bases). The germline CDR1 and CDR2 sequences are SNHLY and FYNNEI. Trimming stripped 10 bases from V and 1 base from J, with 13 bases between. This CDR3 region has 13 residues. This CDR3 is CATLRQGNTEAFF. CDR3 DNA: TGTGCCACCTTGAGGCAGGGGAACACTGAAGCTTTCTTT.

At least ten counts were recorded for this clonotype. The CDR3 loop is CSAGRRLASGVYIQYF. Here the CDR3 DNA reads TGCAGTGCTGGAAGAAGGTTGGCTAGCGGGGTGTACATTCAGTACTTC. J is TRBJ2-4 and V is TRBV20-1; TRBD2 agrees at 9 bases. Trimming at V came to 5 bases and at J to 8 bases, leaving 16 bases not matched to a gene. CDR1 DFQATT and CDR2 SNEGSKA come from the germline V gene (reference sequence). The CDR3 is 16 amino acids.

The V gene is TRBV9, the J gene TRBJ2-7; 7 bases are shared with TRBD1. Per the germline V gene, CDR1 is SGDLS and CDR2 is YYNGEE. The CDR3 totals 14 residues. Trimming cost V 4 bases and J 2 bases; bases outside gene matches: 6. The CDR3 nucleotides read TGTGCCAGCAGCCCGACAGGGCTTGCCTACGAGCAGTACTTC. It is translated as CASSPTGLAYEQYF.

This chain joins TRBV11-2 and TRBJ1-4, with 7 bases matching TRBD1. CDR3 length: 22 residues. J lost 1 base, V lost 7 bases, and 27 bases had no gene match. The germline gives CDR1 SGHAT, CDR2 FQNNGV. The CDR3 DNA is TGTGCCAGCAACCGATTCCATAAAGCCGGACAGGCCGACTATGGAACTAATGAAAAACTGTTTTTT. Protein: CASNRFHKAGQADYGTNEKLFF.

This clonotype was picked up a small number of times. Being one base from a much bigger clone, this may be a read error. V is TRBV12-3 or TRBV12-4 and J is TRBJ2-7; either TRBD1 or TRBD2 may supply D (7 bases each). Trimming stripped 3 bases from V and 5 bases from J, with 14 bases between. This CDR3 comprises 14 residues. The CDR3, as DNA: TGTGCCAGCAGTTTCAGGGGGGGGTCCCACGAGCAGTACTTC. As protein: CASSFRGGSHEQYF.

This chain connects TRBV5-4 to TRBJ2-5; 8 bases line up with TRBD1. The germline V gene has CDR1 SGHNT and CDR2 YYREEE (reference sequence). The CDR3 is 16 residues long. Unmatched junction bases numbered 10, after V lost 4 bases and J lost 2 bases. The CDR3 sequence is CASSPAGQVLQETQYF. The CDR3 nucleotides read TGTGCCAGCAGCCCCGCGGGACAGGTCCTTCAAGAGACCCAGTACTTC.

This clonotype was counted ten times or more. The chain recombines TRBV6-5 with TRBJ2-5; D possibly matches TRBD1 or TRBD2 (5 bases each). V lost 0 bases to trimming and J lost 5 bases, with 10 bases between them. The V gene's germline CDR1 is MNHEY and CDR2 SVGAGI. The CDR3 consists of 14 residues. The CDR3 is CASSYSGTGETQYF. As DNA, the CDR3 is TGTGCCAGCAGTTACTCGGGGACGGGGGAGACCCAGTACTTC.

This clonotype appeared many times. The gene calls are TRBV28 and TRBJ1-2, with D unresolved. V shed 2 bases and J shed 6 bases, with 10 bases lying between them. This CDR3 has 13 residues. Germline values: CDR1 MDHEN, CDR2 SYDVKM. The CDR3 sequence is CASSLDRFDGYTF. The CDR3 coding sequence is TGTGCCAGCAGTTTAGATCGATTTGATGGCTACACCTTC.

Many counts were recorded for this clonotype. The chain joins TRBV28 to TRBJ1-6, with 9 bases matching TRBD1. This CDR3 region has 17 residues. Germline-derived CDR1 and CDR2 are MDHEN and SYDVKM. Trimming cost V 4 bases and J 1 base; bases outside gene matches: 5. CDR3 DNA: TGTGCCAGCAGTTCGGGACAGGGCGTTTCCTATAATTCACCCCTCCACTTT. This codes for CASSSGQGVSYNSPLHF.

This clonotype showed up just a few times. Sequence at one end of the junction differs from germline and may be a read error. The DNA of the CDR3 is TGTGCCAGCGGCTTAGTCGTGGGGTCGCCCGGGGAGCTGTTTTTT. It yields the protein CASGLVVGSPGELFF. V is TRBV7-9 and J is TRBJ2-2; the D is unclear. There are 15 residues in the CDR3. CDR1 and CDR2 from the germline V gene are SEHNR and FQNEAQ (reference sequence).

Many counts were recorded for this clonotype. V usage is TRBV3-1 and J usage is TRBJ1-6; unclear D gene. The CDR3 is made up of 13 amino acids. Between the trimmed V and J ends, which lost 7 bases and 10 bases, there was a span of 14 bases. Germline V gene data show CDR1 as LGHDT and CDR2 as YNNKEL (reference sequence). The CDR3 region has the DNA TGTGCCAGCACCCCCCCGGTGGGATCACCCCTCCACTTT. Translating it yields CASTPPVGSPLHF.

The gene calls are TRBV18 and TRBJ2-1; D remains unclear. CDR1 KGHSH and CDR2 LQKENI come from the germline V gene. Deletions cut 5 bases from V and 7 bases from J, with 12 bases between. CDR3 length equals 13 residues. The CDR3 DNA reads TGTGCCAGCTCAGATGGGGATTTTAATGAGCAGTTCTTC. This translates into CASSDGDFNEQFF.

This clonotype appeared a few times. V usage is TRBV19 and J usage is TRBJ1-3; D is uncertain. Germline CDR1 reads LNHDA; CDR2 reads SQIVND (reference sequence). The CDR3 consists of 15 residues. Trimming removed 6 bases from V and 4 bases from J, with 16 bases in between. CDR3 coding DNA: TGTGCCAGTAGCCCCGGAAAAGGTATCGGAAACACCATATATTTT. It yields the protein CASSPGKGIGNTIYF.

The rearrangement uses TRBV28 and TRBJ2-3; D perhaps matches TRBD2 (6 bases). This CDR3 spans 16 amino acids. V lost 7 bases, J lost 2 bases, and 19 bases lay in between. Germline V gene data show CDR1 as MDHEN and CDR2 as SYDVKM. The CDR3 coding sequence is TGTGCCAGCAACGCCCTGGGGGGTCTACTCACAGATACGCAGTATTTT. Its translation is CASNALGGLLTDTQYF.

This clonotype appeared many times. The gene calls are TRBV6-2 or TRBV6-3 and TRBJ2-7; D is ambiguous. CDR3 length: 14 amino acids. The V end lost 2 bases, the J end lost 3 bases, and 11 bases lay between the germline ends. The germline gives CDR1 MNHEY, CDR2 SVGEGT. CDR3 in amino acids: CASSYGPGNYEQYF. The CDR3 DNA reads as TGTGCCAGCAGTTACGGGCCCGGCAACTACGAGCAGTACTTC.

This clonotype was counted only a few times. The gene calls are TRBV14 and TRBJ2-3; the D gene is possibly TRBD2 (6 bases). Per the germline V gene, CDR1 is SGHDN and CDR2 is FVKESK. The CDR3 covers 16 residues. Trimming took 5 bases from V and 3 from J, leaving 18 bases between them. The CDR3 protein is CASSSSPRGGTDTQYF. The DNA for the CDR3 is TGTGCCAGCAGCTCTTCCCCGCGGGGTGGGACAGATACGCAGTATTTT.

In regard to this clonotype: A junction boundary mismatches the germline segment, possibly from a read error. The chain uses TRBV9 and TRBJ2-3, with TRBD2 matching over 8 bases. The CDR3 length is 15 residues. Germline values: CDR1 SGDLS, CDR2 YYNGEE. The CDR3 DNA reads as TGTGCCAGCAGCGTAGCGGGGGGGAGCACAGATAAGCAGTATTTT. Protein: CASSVAGGSTDKQYF.

The rearrangement joins TRBV30 to TRBJ1-5, with D unresolved. V lost 0 bases and J 2 bases, leaving 5 bases between the germline ends. The CDR3 covers 13 residues. Germline loops: CDR1 GTSNPN, CDR2 SVGIG (reference sequence). The CDR3 reads CAWSVGGNQPQHF. The CDR3 DNA reads TGTGCCTGGAGTGTAGGCGGCAATCAGCCCCAGCATTTT.

This clonotype was recorded at least ten times. The gene calls are TRBV7-3 and TRBJ2-5, with 7 bases matching TRBD2. V lost 5 bases, J lost 5 bases, and 8 bases stayed unmatched. From germline, CDR1 is SGHTA and CDR2 FQGTGA. The CDR3 sequence is 14 residues long. CDR3 residues: CASSPRAGDETQYF. The CDR3 DNA reads TGTGCCAGCAGCCCCCGGGCGGGAGACGAGACCCAGTACTTC.